A single sample gave rise to the 30 T cell receptor beta chains below, sequenced in a study of control samples from healthy donors and cancer patients. TCRdb keeps only in-frame clones here, not all; method: immunoSEQ multiplex PCR. The sample consists of some 18,000 clones, around 84% of them appearing once. The sample consisted of PBMCs. Receptors were obtained from a woman between 65 and 79 years old with lung cancer.

This clone was detected once. The J gene is TRBJ2-1, the V gene TRBV5-4; D ambiguous. CDR3 length: 15 residues. The V gene lost 4 bases and the J gene lost 0 bases, with 11 bases spanning the gap. Germline V CDR1 and CDR2: SGHNT, YYREEE (reference sequence). This chain's CDR3 is CASSPAVISYNEQFF. CDR3 DNA sequence: TGTGCCAGCAGCCCGGCAGTCATCTCCTACAATGAGCAGTTCTTC.

The chain is built from TRBV2 and TRBJ2-2; either TRBD1 or TRBD2 may supply D (5 bases each). The germline V gene encodes CDR1 SNHLY and CDR2 FYNNEI. V gave up 6 bases and J gave up 0 bases, with 11 bases separating them. The CDR3 has 15 residues. CDR3 protein: CASSWDGANTGELFF. The DNA for the CDR3 is TGTGCCAGCAGCTGGGACGGTGCGAACACCGGGGAGCTGTTTTTT.

The chain employs TRBV7-9 and TRBJ2-7, with a tentative D call TRBD1 (7 bases). The CDR3 runs 16 residues. Germline V gene data show CDR1 as SEHNR and CDR2 as FQNEAQ (reference sequence). The germline V and J ends were trimmed by 5 bases and 1 base, with 18 bases remaining between them. The CDR3 nucleotides read TGTGCCAGCAGCAGGTGGGGGGACAGTCGATCCTACGAGCAGTACTTC. This sequence encodes CASSRWGDSRSYEQYF.

The chain has TRBV14 and TRBJ1-1, with a tentative D call TRBD1 (6 bases). The V end was cut by 2 bases, the J end by 5 bases, with 9 bases between. Germline-derived CDR1 and CDR2 are SGHDN and FVKESK. The CDR3 runs to 13 residues. CDR3 sequence (DNA): TGTGCCAGCAGCCAAACACAGGGAACTGAAGCTTTCTTT. Translated: CASSQTQGTEAFF.

The rearrangement uses TRBV7-9 and TRBJ2-3, with D possibly TRBD1 on 6 matching bases. The CDR3 extends over 15 amino acids. Germline lookup yields CDR1 SEHNR and CDR2 FQNEAQ (reference sequence). The V gene lost 1 base and the J gene lost 3 bases, with 11 bases spanning the gap. The CDR3 loop reads CASSLEQGVTDTQYF. The CDR3 nucleotides are TGTGCCAGCAGCTTAGAACAGGGCGTGACAGATACGCAGTATTTT.

The chain combines TRBV28 with TRBJ2-7, with 7 bases lining up with TRBD1. Germline assignment: CDR1 MDHEN and CDR2 SYDVKM. The V segment lost 7 bases and the J segment 1 base; nucleotides outside the gene matches: 4. This CDR3 spans 13 amino acids. DNA for the CDR3: TGTGCCAGCACTCCGGGACAGTCCTACGAGCAGTACTTC. Amino acid sequence: CASTPGQSYEQYF.

The chain has TRBV4-1 and TRBJ2-7; 11 bases are shared with TRBD2. The junction had 7 bases not matched to a gene; V was cut back by 0 bases and J by 0 bases. The CDR3 covers 18 residues. CDR1 and CDR2 (germline): MGHRA, YSYEKL. The CDR3 nucleotides read TGCGCCAGCAGCCAAGAAACTAGCGGGAGTTTTAGCTCCTACGAGCAGTACTTC. Encoded protein: CASSQETSGSFSSYEQYF.

This rearrangement joins TRBV7-9 to TRBJ2-5; 8 bases match TRBD2. Germline CDR1 SEHNR, CDR2 FQNEAQ (reference sequence). The ends lost 4 bases at V and 5 bases at J; junction bases unmatched: 9. The CDR3 has 15 residues. CDR3 amino acids: CASSSQGLGGETQYF. CDR3 nucleotide sequence: TGTGCCAGCAGCTCCCAGGGACTAGGGGGGGAGACCCAGTACTTC. Full variable domain (rest looked up from reference TRBV7-9 and TRBJ2-5): DTGVSQNPRHKITKRGQNVTFRCDPISEHNRLYWYRQTLGQGPEFLTYFQNEAQLEKSRLLSDRFSAERPKGSFSTLEIQRTEQGDSAMYLCASSSQGLGGETQYFGPGTRLLVL.

The chain links TRBV27 to TRBJ2-7, with D possibly TRBD2 on 7 matching bases. The V end lost 2 bases, the J end lost 5 bases, and 25 bases lay between the germline ends. The CDR3 is 18 amino acids. Germline V lookup: CDR1 MNHEY, CDR2 SMNVEV (reference sequence). The CDR3 spells CASSLPSPGRGVRNEQYF. The CDR3 DNA follows: TGTGCCAGCAGTTTACCGTCCCCGGGGAGGGGGGTTAGGAACGAGCAGTACTTC.

The chain couples TRBV19 to TRBJ2-2; 8 nucleotides align to TRBD2. There are 18 residues in the CDR3. With 7 bases clipped from V and 2 bases from J, the junction kept 15 bases outside the gene matches. CDR1 and CDR2 (germline): LNHDA, SQIVND (reference sequence). The CDR3 coding sequence is TGTGCCAGTAACCCCCAGGCTAGCGGGTACGCTAACACCGGGGAGCTGTTTTTT. Translated: CASNPQASGYANTGELFF.

The chain recombines TRBV18 with TRBJ1-3; a possible D gene is TRBD1 (5 bases). Trimming removed 5 bases from V and 1 base from J, with 12 bases in between. The length of the CDR3 is 15 residues. The germline V gene encodes CDR1 KGHSH and CDR2 LQKENI. The CDR3 reads CASSWRGMSGNTIYF. Here the CDR3 DNA reads TGTGCCAGCTCATGGCGGGGCATGTCTGGAAACACCATATATTTT.

This chain connects TRBV5-1 to TRBJ2-7, with D perhaps TRBD2 (7 bases). The germline V gene encodes CDR1 SGHRS and CDR2 YFSETQ. The CDR3 is 17 amino acids. V lost 3 bases, J lost 6 bases, and 25 bases lay in between. The DNA for the CDR3 is TGCGCCAGCAGCTGGGCCCTGGACGGCCGAGGGGGGGGCGAGCAGTACTTC. This translates into CASSWALDGRGGGEQYF.

The V and J genes are TRBV7-2 and TRBJ2-7; D uncertain. The CDR3 contains 13 residues. The germline CDR1 and CDR2 sequences are SGHTA and FQGNSA. V was trimmed by 5 bases and J by 2 bases, leaving 10 bases between them. CDR3 sequence (DNA): TGTGCCAGCAGCCTCCTCACCACCTACGAGCAGTACTTC. Its translation is CASSLLTTYEQYF.

A note on this clone: The same CDR3 is also encoded by other DNA sequences in this sample. This chain joins TRBV5-4 and TRBJ1-1; no clear D gene. Germline V lookup: CDR1 SGHNT, CDR2 YYREEE (reference sequence). Trimming left V 0 bases short and J 3 bases short, with 3 bases between. The CDR3 loop spans 12 amino acids. The CDR3 spells CASSLGDTEAFF. CDR3 in DNA: TGTGCCAGCAGCTTGGGCGACACTGAAGCTTTCTTT.

The rearrangement links TRBV5-1 to TRBJ2-2; D perhaps matches TRBD2 (5 bases). Trimming removed 4 bases from V and 7 bases from J, with 11 bases in between. There are 13 residues in the CDR3. Per germline, CDR1 SGHRS and CDR2 YFSETQ. The CDR3 here is CASSGSMIGELFF. DNA for the CDR3: TGCGCCAGCAGCGGGAGTATGATCGGGGAGCTGTTTTTT.

This clone showed up just a few times. CDR3 protein: CASSQVGGGDTQYF. DNA of the CDR3: TGCGCCAGCAGCCAAGTAGGGGGAGGAGATACGCAGTATTTT. The chain joins TRBV4-3 to TRBJ2-3; the D call may be TRBD1 or TRBD2 (6 bases each). This CDR3 is 14 amino acids long. V was trimmed by 1 base and J by 5 bases, leaving 10 bases between them. Germline loops: CDR1 LGHNA, CDR2 YSLEER.

The genes are TRBV7-9 and TRBJ1-3; no definite D call. Germline CDR1 SEHNR, CDR2 FQNEAQ (reference sequence). Trimming cost V 3 bases and J 1 base, with 1 base left between them. CDR3 length equals 12 residues. The DNA of the CDR3 is TGTGCCAGCAGCTTTTCTGGAAACACCATATATTTT. Protein sequence: CASSFSGNTIYF.

V is TRBV2 and J is TRBJ1-1; D might be TRBD1 (5 bases). V was pared by 6 bases and J by 1 base, with 12 bases between. CDR3 length equals 14 residues. The V gene's germline CDR1 is SNHLY and CDR2 FYNNEI. The CDR3 nucleotides are TGTGCCAGCAGGGGACTGCTGGAGAACACTGAAGCTTTCTTT. Its translation is CASRGLLENTEAFF.

The V and J genes are TRBV9 and TRBJ2-3; no clear D. This CDR3 spans 11 amino acids. Between the trimmed V and J ends, which lost 3 bases and 3 bases, there was a span of 2 bases. CDR1 SGDLS and CDR2 YYNGEE come from the germline V gene. CDR3 sequence: CASSATDTQYF. DNA of the CDR3: TGTGCCAGCAGCGCGACAGATACGCAGTATTTT.

The V call is TRBV19, the J call TRBJ1-1, with 7 bases aligning to TRBD1. Germline CDR1 and CDR2: LNHDA and SQIVND (reference sequence). This CDR3 has 13 residues. V lost 6 bases to trimming and J lost 7 bases; unmatched junction nucleotides: 8. The CDR3 is CASRQTGLNEAFF. DNA of the CDR3: TGTGCCAGTAGACAGACAGGGCTAAATGAAGCTTTCTTT.

The genes are TRBV4-3 and TRBJ2-7; D is unclear. Trimming pared 2 bases from V and 3 bases from J, leaving 14 bases between. The CDR3 covers 15 residues. CDR1 is LGHNA and CDR2 is YSLEER in the germline V gene. CDR3 amino acids: CASSQSYGPNYEQYF. CDR3 in DNA: TGCGCCAGCAGCCAATCGTACGGGCCCAACTACGAGCAGTACTTC.

V gene TRBV29-1 combines with J gene TRBJ1-3, with D maybe TRBD1 (6 bases). V shed 6 bases and J shed 1 base, with 13 bases lying between them. This CDR3 is built from 14 residues. Per the germline V gene, CDR1 is SQVTM and CDR2 is ANQGSEA. As DNA, the CDR3 is TGCAGCGTCGAGGGACACCAGTCTGGAAACACCATATATTTT. Translating gives CSVEGHQSGNTIYF.

The rearrangement joins TRBV10-3 to TRBJ2-3, with TRBD1 matching over 8 bases. From germline, CDR1 is ENHRY and CDR2 SYGVKD. The CDR3 runs 15 residues. The J segment lost 2 bases and the V segment lost 10 bases, leaving 11 bases of the junction unmatched. CDR3 region: CATGQGSPSTDTQYF. The CDR3 DNA reads TGTGCCACCGGACAGGGTAGTCCCTCCACAGATACGCAGTATTTT.

The chain has TRBV29-1 and TRBJ1-1; possibly TRBD1 for D (5 bases). Germline lookup yields CDR1 SQVTM and CDR2 ANQGSEA. Trimming stripped 7 bases from V and 0 bases from J, with 12 bases between. This CDR3 has 13 residues. CDR3 loop: CSAAGRMNTEAFF. In DNA form, the CDR3 reads TGCAGCGCCGCGGGACGGATGAACACTGAAGCTTTCTTT.

The chain has TRBV5-1 and TRBJ1-1, with D possibly being TRBD1 (5 bases). Germline V gene sequence: CDR1 SGHRS, CDR2 YFSETQ. There are 14 residues in the CDR3. V was shortened by 2 bases and J by 0 bases, with 8 bases between the two germline ends. In nucleotides, the CDR3 is TGCGCCAGCAGCTTCGAGACAGTGAACACTGAAGCTTTCTTT. Translating it yields CASSFETVNTEAFF.

The rearrangement joins TRBV5-1 to TRBJ1-1; D is undetermined. This CDR3 has 14 residues. Trimming removed 0 bases at V and 1 base at J, with 7 bases between. Germline lookup yields CDR1 SGHRS and CDR2 YFSETQ. The CDR3 nucleotides read TGCGCCAGCAGCTTGGAACCGGCGAACACTGAAGCTTTCTTT. Protein: CASSLEPANTEAFF.

The J gene is TRBJ2-7, the V gene TRBV10-3; D possibly corresponds to TRBD2 (5 bases). Trimming shortened V by 0 bases and J by 2 bases, and 8 bases separated the two germline ends. The germline CDR1 and CDR2 sequences are ENHRY and SYGVKD. The CDR3 spans 14 residues. The CDR3 nucleotides are TGTGCCATCAGTGAGTCGAAGAGGGCCTACGAGCAGTACTTC. Its protein is CAISESKRAYEQYF.

The V and J genes are TRBV18 and TRBJ1-1; D perhaps matches TRBD1 (6 bases). V was trimmed by 3 bases and J by 3 bases, leaving 17 bases between them. The length of the CDR3 is 16 residues. CDR1 is KGHSH and CDR2 is LQKENI in the germline V gene. CDR3 region: CASSPRGAGDYTEAFF. CDR3 in DNA: TGTGCCAGCTCACCCCGGGGCGCAGGGGATTACACTGAAGCTTTCTTT.

The chain links TRBV7-2 to TRBJ2-2, with 9 bases lining up with TRBD2. CDR1 and CDR2 from the germline V gene are SGHTA and FQGNSA. Germline trimming cut 1 base from V and 8 bases from J; bases unmatched to any gene: 5. This CDR3 region has 15 residues. CDR3: CASSLDAGGSGELFF. CDR3 DNA: TGTGCCAGCAGCTTAGACGCGGGAGGGTCAGGGGAGCTGTTTTTT. The full variable domain, completed using reference TRBV7-2 and TRBJ2-2, is GAGVSQSPSNKVTEKGKDVELRCDPISGHTALYWYRQSLGQGLEFLIYFQGNSAPDKSGLPSDRFSAERTGGSVSTLTIQRTQQEDSAVYLCASSLDAGGSGELFFGEGSRLTVL.

The chain couples TRBV18 to TRBJ1-1; D not certain. With 3 bases removed from V and 1 base from J, the gap between germline ends came to 9 bases. From germline, CDR1 is KGHSH and CDR2 LQKENI. The CDR3 totals 14 residues. Here the CDR3 DNA reads TGTGCCAGCTCACCGGCTGTAGGGAACACTGAAGCTTTCTTT. It yields the protein CASSPAVGNTEAFF.